One and the same sample provided the 10 T cell receptor beta chains below, sequenced in a study of T cells in Graves' hyperthyroidism and ophthalmopathy. Using RNA transcripts as the source, TCR beta CDR3 regions were amplified. Using the HTBI primer set, a first-round RT-PCR was run on the TCR CDR3. One entry per CDR3 protein results from TCRdb running MiXCR on the multiplex PCR reads. The repertoire consists of 150,000 or so distinct CDR3 sequences, with approximately 20% occurring once and the leading ten covering over 60%. The sequenced sample was blood. These receptors came from a woman aged 50 to 65 with Graves' hyperthyroidism that later progressed to Graves' ophthalmopathy.

This clonotype was found many times. The rearrangement uses TRBV20-1 and TRBJ2-3; 13 bases are a match to TRBD2. Germline V gene sequence: CDR1 DFQATT, CDR2 SNEGSKA (reference sequence). The CDR3 is 15 amino acids. V shed 6 bases and J 4 bases; nucleotides not matched to a gene: 7. The CDR3 loop is CSASGLAGAADTQYF. As DNA, the CDR3 is TGCAGTGCCAGTGGACTAGCGGGAGCAGCAGATACGCAGTATTTT.

In its sample, this clonotype was seen a few times. The rearrangement uses TRBV7-6 and TRBJ1-1, with a possible D match to TRBD1 (5 bases). V was clipped by 5 bases and J by 3 bases, with 10 bases between them. Germline assignment: CDR1 SGHVS and CDR2 FNYEAQ. CDR3 length: 13 residues. The CDR3 DNA sequence: TGTGCCAGCAGCGCAGGGATGGACACTGAAGCTTTCTTT. The encoded protein is CASSAGMDTEAFF.

This clonotype occurred many times. The rearrangement links TRBV9 to TRBJ2-7, with 8 bases that match TRBD2. CDR3 size: 15 residues. Germline CDR1 SGDLS, CDR2 YYNGEE. The trim removed 2 bases at V and 2 bases at J, leaving 6 bases unmatched. CDR3 region: CASSVGLGQAYEQYF. CDR3 in DNA: TGTGCCAGCAGCGTGGGACTAGGTCAGGCCTACGAGCAGTACTTC.

Comment on this clonotype: This could be a read error, since a much larger clone is one nucleotide away. A read error is likely, as this CDR3 ends without the conserved phenylalanine or tryptophan. The chain recombines TRBV7-6 with TRBJ1-1, with 7 bases identical to TRBD1. Germline V gene data show CDR1 as SGHVS and CDR2 as FNYEAQ. The CDR3 totals 16 residues. Trimming removed 5 bases from V and 3 bases from J; junction bases left unmatched: 12. The CDR3 bases are TGTGCCAGCAGCCTGGGACAGAGAATCAAGGACACTGAAGCTTTCTTG. As protein: CASSLGQRIKDTEAFL.

The chain carries TRBV5-1 and TRBJ1-1; 8 bases line up with TRBD1. Germline-derived CDR1 and CDR2 are SGHRS and YFSETQ. J was trimmed by 2 bases and V by 2 bases; bases with no gene match: 5. This CDR3 contains 15 residues. CDR3 protein: CASSFRGLSNTEAFF. The CDR3 coding sequence is TGCGCCAGCAGCTTCAGGGGGCTCTCAAACACTGAAGCTTTCTTT.

This chain joins TRBV9 and TRBJ2-3, with 12 bases fitting TRBD2. CDR1 is SGDLS, CDR2 YYNGEE, per germline. The CDR3 is made up of 16 amino acids. The V and J ends lost 3 bases and 0 bases, in that order; junction bases with no gene match: 2. In DNA, the CDR3 is TGTGCCAGCAGCGGGCTAGCGGGAGGGAGCACAGATACGCAGTATTTT. Amino acids: CASSGLAGGSTDTQYF.

The V call is TRBV24-1, the J call TRBJ1-2, with D perhaps TRBD1 (5 bases). Per the germline V gene, CDR1 is KGHDR and CDR2 is SFDVKD. The CDR3 loop spans 13 amino acids. Trimming took 4 bases from V and 4 from J, leaving 9 bases between them. The CDR3 DNA reads as TGTGCCACCAGTGAGGACGGGACCTATGGCTACACCTTC. Amino acid sequence: CATSEDGTYGYTF.

The chain employs TRBV10-3 and TRBJ1-6; 8 nucleotides align to TRBD1. The CDR3 sequence is 15 residues long. V lost 5 bases and J lost 5; bases outside the gene matches: 5. Germline V gene sequence: CDR1 ENHRY, CDR2 SYGVKD. The CDR3 loop is CAISLGQGNNSPLHF. In nucleotides, the CDR3 is TGTGCCATCAGTCTCGGACAGGGAAATAATTCACCCCTCCACTTT.

This chain connects TRBV28 to TRBJ2-5; 9 bases map to TRBD1. Per germline, CDR1 MDHEN and CDR2 SYDVKM. With 3 bases clipped from V and 2 bases from J, the junction kept 4 bases outside the gene matches. CDR3 length equals 15 residues. CDR3 nucleotides: TGTGCCAGCAGTTTGTCTGGGACAGGGCAAGAGACCCAGTACTTC. Translation: CASSLSGTGQETQYF.

This clonotype appeared many times. This chain joins TRBV5-1 and TRBJ2-1; the D gene is possibly TRBD2 (6 bases). V gave up 1 base and J gave up 0 bases, with 17 bases separating them. CDR3 length: 18 residues. Germline V gene data show CDR1 as SGHRS and CDR2 as YFSETQ. CDR3 protein: CASSLFSSAGLSYNEQFF. For the CDR3, the DNA is TGCGCCAGCAGCTTGTTCAGTTCAGCGGGCCTCTCCTACAATGAGCAGTTCTTC.